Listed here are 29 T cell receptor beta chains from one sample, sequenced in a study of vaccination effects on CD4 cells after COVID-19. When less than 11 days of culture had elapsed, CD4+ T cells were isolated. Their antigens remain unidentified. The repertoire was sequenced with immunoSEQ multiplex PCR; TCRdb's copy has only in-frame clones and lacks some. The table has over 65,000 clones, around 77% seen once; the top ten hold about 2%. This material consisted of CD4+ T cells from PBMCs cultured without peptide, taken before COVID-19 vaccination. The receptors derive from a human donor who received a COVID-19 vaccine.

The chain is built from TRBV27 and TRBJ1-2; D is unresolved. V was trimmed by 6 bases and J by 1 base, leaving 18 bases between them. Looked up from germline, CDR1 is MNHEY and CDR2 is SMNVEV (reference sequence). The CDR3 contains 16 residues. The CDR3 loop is CASRPLGSQFNYGYTF. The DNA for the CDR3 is TGTGCCAGCAGACCTTTAGGGTCTCAGTTTAACTATGGCTACACCTTC.

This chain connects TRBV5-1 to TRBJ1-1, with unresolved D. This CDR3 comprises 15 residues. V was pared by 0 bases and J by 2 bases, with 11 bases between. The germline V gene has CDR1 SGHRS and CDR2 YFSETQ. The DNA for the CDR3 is TGCGCCAGCAGCTTGGTTGTATCGAGAAACACTGAAGCTTTCTTT. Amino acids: CASSLVVSRNTEAFF.

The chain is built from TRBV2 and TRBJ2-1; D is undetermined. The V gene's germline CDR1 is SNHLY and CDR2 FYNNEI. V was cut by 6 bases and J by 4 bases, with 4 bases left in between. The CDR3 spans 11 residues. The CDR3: CASRGYNEQFF. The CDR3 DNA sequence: TGTGCCAGCAGGGGATACAATGAGCAGTTCTTC. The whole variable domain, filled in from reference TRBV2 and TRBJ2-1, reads EPEVTQTPSHQVTQMGQEVILRCVPISNHLYFYWYRQILGQKVEFLVSFYNNEISEKSEIFDDQFSVERPDGSNFTLKIRSTKLEDSAMYFCASRGYNEQFFGPGTRLTVL.

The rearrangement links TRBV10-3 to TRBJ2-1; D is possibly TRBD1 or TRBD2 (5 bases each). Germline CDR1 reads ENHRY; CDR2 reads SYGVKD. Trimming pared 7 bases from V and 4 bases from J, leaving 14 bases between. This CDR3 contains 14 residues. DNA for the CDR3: TGTGCCATCAACCGCCGGGACGGATACAATGAGCAGTTCTTC. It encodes CAINRRDGYNEQFF.

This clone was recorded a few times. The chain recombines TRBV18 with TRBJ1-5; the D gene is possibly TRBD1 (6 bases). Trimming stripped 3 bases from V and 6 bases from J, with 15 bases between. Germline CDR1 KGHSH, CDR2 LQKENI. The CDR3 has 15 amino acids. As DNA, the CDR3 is TGTGCCAGCTCACCTGAGGGACACGGCAGTCAGCCCCAGCATTTT. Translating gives CASSPEGHGSQPQHF.

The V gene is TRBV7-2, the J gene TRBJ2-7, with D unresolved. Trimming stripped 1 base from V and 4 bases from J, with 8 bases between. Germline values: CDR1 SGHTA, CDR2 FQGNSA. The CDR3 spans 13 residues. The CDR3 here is CASSLGWQYEQYV. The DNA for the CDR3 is TGTGCCAGCAGCTTAGGGTGGCAGTACGAGCAGTACGTC.

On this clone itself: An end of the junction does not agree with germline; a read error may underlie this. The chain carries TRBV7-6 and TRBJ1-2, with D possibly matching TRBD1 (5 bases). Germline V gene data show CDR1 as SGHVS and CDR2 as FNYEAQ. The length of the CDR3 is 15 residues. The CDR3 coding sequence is TGTGCCAGCAGCGTAGCAGGGTCTATTAACTATGGCTACACCTTC. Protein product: CASSVAGSINYGYTF.

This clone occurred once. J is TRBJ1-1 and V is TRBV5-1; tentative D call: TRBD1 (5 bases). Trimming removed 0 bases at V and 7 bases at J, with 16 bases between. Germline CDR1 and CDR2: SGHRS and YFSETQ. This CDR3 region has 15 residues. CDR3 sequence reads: CASSLVLGLKSEAFF. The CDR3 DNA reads TGCGCCAGCAGCTTGGTACTGGGGCTTAAGAGTGAAGCTTTCTTT.

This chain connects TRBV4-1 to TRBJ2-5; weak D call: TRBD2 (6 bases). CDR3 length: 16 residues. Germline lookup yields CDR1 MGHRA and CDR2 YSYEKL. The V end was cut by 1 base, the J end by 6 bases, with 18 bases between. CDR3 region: CASSQGGSEGIKTQYF. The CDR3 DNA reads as TGCGCCAGCAGCCAAGGGGGATCGGAGGGGATAAAGACCCAGTACTTC.

The CDR3 is CASSQGHGRTTIYF. CDR3 in DNA: TGTGCCAGCAGCCAGGGACATGGGAGGACCACCATATATTTT. The chain recombines TRBV7-8 with TRBJ1-3, with D tentatively TRBD1 (6 bases). The V gene lost 5 bases and the J gene lost 9 bases, with 17 bases spanning the gap. Germline values: CDR1 SGHVS, CDR2 FQNEAQ. The CDR3 length is 14 residues.

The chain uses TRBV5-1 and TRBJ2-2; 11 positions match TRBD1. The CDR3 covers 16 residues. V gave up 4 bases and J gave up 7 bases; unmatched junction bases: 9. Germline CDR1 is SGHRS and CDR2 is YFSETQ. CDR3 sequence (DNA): TGCGCCAGCAGCCCTGTTCGGACAGGGGGCAGCGGGGAGCTGTTTTTT. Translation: CASSPVRTGGSGELFF.

CDR3 loop: CASGDRAVGYTF. As DNA, the CDR3 is TGTGCTAGTGGCGACAGGGCGGTTGGCTACACCTTC. The gene calls are TRBV12-5 and TRBJ1-2; 7 bases match TRBD1. Germline CDR1 is LGHNT and CDR2 is FRNRAP. The CDR3 has 12 residues. Trimming cost V 6 bases and J 7 bases; bases outside gene matches: 5.

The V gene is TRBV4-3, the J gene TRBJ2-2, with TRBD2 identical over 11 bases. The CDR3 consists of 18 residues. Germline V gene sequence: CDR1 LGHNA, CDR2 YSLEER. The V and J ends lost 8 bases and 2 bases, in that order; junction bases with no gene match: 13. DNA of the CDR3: TGCGCCAGCTCCCACTTACTAGCGGGGGAGCTTAACACCGGGGAGCTGTTTTTT. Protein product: CASSHLLAGELNTGELFF.

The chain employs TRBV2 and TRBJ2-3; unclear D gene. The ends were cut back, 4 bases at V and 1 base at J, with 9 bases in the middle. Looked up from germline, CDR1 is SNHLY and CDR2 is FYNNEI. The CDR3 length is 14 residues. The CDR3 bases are TGTGCCAGCAGTGTTTTTCTGGGCACAGATACGCAGTATTTT. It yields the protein CASSVFLGTDTQYF.

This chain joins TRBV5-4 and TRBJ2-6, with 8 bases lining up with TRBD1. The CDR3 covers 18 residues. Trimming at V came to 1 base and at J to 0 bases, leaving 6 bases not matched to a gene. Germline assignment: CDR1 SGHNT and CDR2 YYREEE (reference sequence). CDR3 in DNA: TGTGCCAGCAGCTTGTGGCAGGGGGCCAACTCTGGGGCCAACGTCCTGACTTTC. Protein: CASSLWQGANSGANVLTF.

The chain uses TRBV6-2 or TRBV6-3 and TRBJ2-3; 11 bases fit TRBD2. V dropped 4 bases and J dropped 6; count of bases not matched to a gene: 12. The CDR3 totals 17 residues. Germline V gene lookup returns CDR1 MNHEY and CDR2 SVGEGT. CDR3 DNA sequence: TGTGCCAGCAGTTTCGTTCAAATAGCGGGGGGGCTGGATACGCAGTATTTT. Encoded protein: CASSFVQIAGGLDTQYF.

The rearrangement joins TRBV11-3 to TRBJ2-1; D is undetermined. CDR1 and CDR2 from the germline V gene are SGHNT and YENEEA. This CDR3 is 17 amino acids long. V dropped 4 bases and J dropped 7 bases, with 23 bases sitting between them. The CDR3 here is CASSSGPPGLGPNEQFF. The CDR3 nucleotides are TGTGCCAGCAGCTCAGGTCCCCCGGGCCTAGGCCCGAATGAGCAGTTCTTC.

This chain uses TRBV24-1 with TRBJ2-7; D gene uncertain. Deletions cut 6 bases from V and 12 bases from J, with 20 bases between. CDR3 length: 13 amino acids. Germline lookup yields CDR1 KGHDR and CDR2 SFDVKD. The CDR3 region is CATSTLTDDYRYV. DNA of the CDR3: TGTGCCACCAGTACGTTAACAGACGATTATCGGTACGTC.

Here the CDR3 reads CASSPSRADSPLHF. In nucleotides, the CDR3 is TGTGCCAGCTCACCTAGCAGGGCCGATTCACCCCTCCACTTT. The rearrangement joins TRBV18 to TRBJ1-6, with a tentative D call TRBD1 (5 bases). CDR3 length: 14 amino acids. Trimming shortened V by 3 bases and J by 8 bases, and 11 bases separated the two germline ends. CDR1 and CDR2 from the germline V gene are KGHSH and LQKENI.

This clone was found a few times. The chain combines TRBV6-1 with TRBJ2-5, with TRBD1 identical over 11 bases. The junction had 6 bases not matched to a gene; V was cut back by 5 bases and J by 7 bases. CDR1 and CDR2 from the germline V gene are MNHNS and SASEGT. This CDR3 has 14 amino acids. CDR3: CASSWAGQGGTQYF. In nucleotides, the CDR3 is TGTGCCAGCAGTTGGGCGGGACAGGGGGGGACCCAGTACTTC.

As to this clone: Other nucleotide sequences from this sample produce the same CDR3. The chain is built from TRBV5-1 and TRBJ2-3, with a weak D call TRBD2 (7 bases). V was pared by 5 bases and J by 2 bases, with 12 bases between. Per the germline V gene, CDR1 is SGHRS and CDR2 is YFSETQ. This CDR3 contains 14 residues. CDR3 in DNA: TGCGCCAGCAGTCTGGGGGGGGCCACAGATACGCAGTATTTT. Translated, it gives CASSLGGATDTQYF.

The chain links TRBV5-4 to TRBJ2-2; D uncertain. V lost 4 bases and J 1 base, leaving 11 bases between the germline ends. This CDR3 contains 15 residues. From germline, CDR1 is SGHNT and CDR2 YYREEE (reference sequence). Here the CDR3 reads CASSPKDGNTGELFF. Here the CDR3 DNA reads TGTGCCAGCAGCCCTAAAGACGGGAACACCGGGGAGCTGTTTTTT.

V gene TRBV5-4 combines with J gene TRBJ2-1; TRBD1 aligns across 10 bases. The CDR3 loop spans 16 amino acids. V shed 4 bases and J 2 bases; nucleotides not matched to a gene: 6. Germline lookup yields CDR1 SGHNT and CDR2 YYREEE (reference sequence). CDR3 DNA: TGTGCCAGCAGCCCCGACAGGGGGCCCCCCTACAATGAGCAGTTCTTC. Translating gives CASSPDRGPPYNEQFF. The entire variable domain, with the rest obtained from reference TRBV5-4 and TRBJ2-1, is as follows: ETGVTQSPTHLIKTRGQQVTLRCSSQSGHNTVSWYQQALGQGPQFIFQYYREEENGRGNFPPRFSGLQFPNYSSELNVNALELDDSALYLCASSPDRGPPYNEQFFGPGTRLTVL.

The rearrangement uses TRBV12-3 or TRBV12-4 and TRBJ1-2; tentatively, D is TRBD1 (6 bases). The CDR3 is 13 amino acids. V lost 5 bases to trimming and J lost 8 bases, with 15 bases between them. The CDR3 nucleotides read TGTGCCAGCAGTCCCCGGGTGGGGGCAGGCTACACCTTC. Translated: CASSPRVGAGYTF.

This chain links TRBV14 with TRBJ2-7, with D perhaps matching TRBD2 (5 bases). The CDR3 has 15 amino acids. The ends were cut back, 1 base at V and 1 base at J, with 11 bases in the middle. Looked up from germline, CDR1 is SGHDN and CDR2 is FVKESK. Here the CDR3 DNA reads TGTGCCAGCAGCCAAGGATTGGGCGGGTCCTACGAGCAGTACGTC. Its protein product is CASSQGLGGSYEQYV.

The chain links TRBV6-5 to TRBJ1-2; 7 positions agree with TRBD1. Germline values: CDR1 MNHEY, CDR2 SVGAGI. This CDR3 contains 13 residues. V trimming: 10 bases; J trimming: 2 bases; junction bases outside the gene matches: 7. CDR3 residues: CATTLTGNYGYTF. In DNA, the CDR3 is TGTGCCACCACGTTGACAGGGAACTATGGCTACACCTTC.

CDR3 in DNA: TGTGCCAGCAGCCAGAGGGTAACCGGGGAGCTGTTTTTT. Residues: CASSQRVTGELFF. This sequence joins TRBV5-8 and TRBJ2-2, with D perhaps matching TRBD2 (5 bases). Per the germline V gene, CDR1 is SGHTS and CDR2 is YDEGEE. Trimming left V 4 bases short and J 5 bases short, with 9 bases between. This CDR3 spans 13 amino acids.

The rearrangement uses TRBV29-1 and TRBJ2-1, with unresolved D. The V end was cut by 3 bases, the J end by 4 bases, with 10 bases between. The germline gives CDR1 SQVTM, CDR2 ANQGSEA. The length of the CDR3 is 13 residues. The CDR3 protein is CSVESVRYNEQFF. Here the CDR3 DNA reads TGCAGCGTTGAGTCAGTAAGGTACAATGAGCAGTTCTTC.

CDR3 in DNA: TGTGCCAGCAGGCCCACAGGGAGGAACACCATATATTTT. Protein product: CASRPTGRNTIYF. The chain links TRBV12-3 or TRBV12-4 to TRBJ1-3; perhaps TRBD1 as D (6 bases). The CDR3 consists of 13 residues. The germline V and J ends were trimmed by 6 bases and 7 bases, with 13 bases remaining between them.